This TCR beta chain was found in a study of beta chain features in type 1 diabetes (dated by TCRdb to the late 2010s). Study-level background: No differences in mean age, gender distribution, total cell number or subset yield were found between patients and healthy donors. A total of approximately 100 million sorted cells were examined across all samples, and the number of cells per subset was strongly correlated with RNA yield. The study compared the TCRB repertoires of sorted circulating CD4+ T cell subsets in recently diagnosed type 1 diabetes patients with those in matched healthy donors. Regulatory and stem cell-like memory subsets were obtained from only 8 patients and about eight healthy donors, while naive and central memory subsets were obtained from all 28 donors.

Each donor gave one peripheral blood draw, about 100 mL on average, collected into heparinised tubes. Naive, central memory, regulatory and stem cell-like memory CD4+ T cells were sorted on a BD FACSAria II using a panel including CD45RO, CCR7, CD25, CD127, CD95 and CD27. Purity was above 98% for every sorted population. PBMCs were isolated right away by Lymphoprep density gradient centrifugation and were stained directly, without culture. So that batch effects would be minimized, each experiment stained and sorted samples in pairs, pairing one healthy donor with one patient. The High Capacity cDNA Reverse Transcription Kit was used to reverse transcribe all of the isolated RNA, meaning that expressed TCRB transcripts were what got sequenced. Deep immunoSEQ sequencing was performed on naive, central memory and regulatory T cell samples, with an average of roughly 3.5 million total reads per sample. Sorted cells were lysed in RLT buffer and RNA was extracted with DNase-treated RNeasy Micro or Mini kits, depending on cell number. To prevent cross-contamination, each cell subset was processed individually, whereas patient and healthy donor samples were processed jointly. The immunoSEQ multiplex PCR was used to amplify TCRB sequences from cDNA, generating 87-bp fragments that spanned the CDR3 region. Amplicons were sequenced on the Illumina HiSeq platform. The authors' pipeline ran thus. Synthetic template baselines were used to correct PCR bias computationally, reads within Hamming distance 2 were collapsed together, and singletons that could not be merged were discarded. Reads were aligned against IMGT to assign V, D and J genes, CDR3 length and insertions or deletions at six rearrangement sites. Within each subset, clonotype counts were normalized to sorted cell number, after which true diversity and Gini coefficients were computed with the tcR R package. Repertoire sharing was quantified using the overlap coefficient calculated on TCRB nucleotide sequences. Out-of-frame TCRB sequences from naive cells were analyzed to stand in for the pre-selection repertoire. Here the immuneACCESS table is served through TCRdb, limited to in-frame sequences with V and J called. Missing clones are a known gap in these copies; in checked studies unresolved V genes cover under half, and the rest lacks a known reason. D and trimming were read from the DNA, whereas the V and J calls and clone size are those reported in that table. This sample lists approximately 470,000 clones; 30% were detected once. Almost 0.065% of the sample goes to the ten largest clones.

There are 13 amino acids in the CDR3, from cysteine to phenylalanine inclusive. Of the read, only the CDR3 DNA is kept; its 39 bases are in frame from base 1. V sheds 6 bases and J sheds 0 bases, leaving 12 bases between their ends. CDR1 is given as SQVTM and CDR2 as ANQGSEA, both from the germline V gene. Broader findings and caveats from the paper: Because cDNA was sequenced instead of genomic DNA, activated cells with high expression could be over-represented, although the groups did not differ in activation or CD3 levels. Because small numbers of individuals were included in the HLA sub-analyses, any influence of HLA type on TCRB rearrangement was left unresolved. Patients with type 1 diabetes made fewer insertions and deleted more nucleotides at VDJ recombination sites, implying thymic rearrangement abnormalities. Type 1 diabetes patients showed a moderate but significant shortening of TCRB CDR3 length in all four CD4+ subsets. Naive, central memory and regulatory TCRB repertoires appeared more similar among patients than among healthy donors. Shorter templates might have been favored by PCR, but patient and control samples were amplified and corrected together, so both groups would have been affected equally by any skew.

Only a few counts were recorded for this clone. The specificity of this receptor is unknown. Within one base of it there is no much larger clone, and no base qualities were kept. The sequenced sample was naive CD4+ T cells from blood. What the cell subset or site label conveys for this sample: true naive CD4+ T cells. This clonotype was obtained from a man in his late teens or twenties in good health. The rearranged chain carries TRBV29-1 and TRBJ2-7; the D gene is possibly TRBD1, with 6 bases matching. Here is the DNA: TGCAGCGTGCGGACAGCCAGCTCCTACGAGCAGTACTTC. This yields the protein CSVRTASSYEQYF.